One and the same sample provided the 17 T cell receptor beta chains below, sequenced in a study of blood T cell repertoires in COVID-19. Method: immunoSEQ multiplex PCR; TCRdb's copy keeps in-frame clones and lacks some. The sample consists of some 32,000 clones, around 90% of them appearing once. Sequenced input: peripheral blood. These receptor sequences come from a man aged 60-69 years with active COVID-19.

In this sample, this clone turned up once. This chain uses TRBV6-1 with TRBJ1-4; 9 nucleotides match TRBD1. From germline, CDR1 is MNHNS and CDR2 SASEGT. This CDR3 comprises 16 residues. The trim removed 0 bases at V and 8 bases at J, leaving 7 bases unmatched. The CDR3 sequence: CASSEAWTGAGEKLFF. CDR3 sequence (DNA): TGTGCCAGCAGTGAAGCTTGGACAGGGGCGGGCGAAAAACTGTTTTTT.

The chain carries TRBV4-1 and TRBJ2-3, with 10 nucleotides matching TRBD2. V lost 0 bases, J lost 4 bases, and 16 bases stayed unmatched. The CDR3 loop spans 20 amino acids. CDR1 is MGHRA, CDR2 YSYEKL, per germline. CDR3 region: CASSQDSVMVASGSPDTQYF. For the CDR3, the DNA is TGCGCCAGCAGCCAAGATTCCGTAATGGTGGCTAGCGGGAGCCCAGATACGCAGTATTTT.

This chain links TRBV18 with TRBJ2-2, with D perhaps TRBD1 (6 bases). In germline, CDR1 is KGHSH, CDR2 LQKENI. The CDR3 covers 16 residues. Trimming took 6 bases from V and 2 from J, leaving 16 bases between them. CDR3 amino acids: CASSLFDRSNTGELFF. Written as DNA, the CDR3 is TGTGCCAGCTCTTTATTCGACAGGTCCAACACCGGGGAGCTGTTTTTT.

The chain combines TRBV5-6 with TRBJ2-3, with 7 bases that match TRBD2. The CDR3 length is 16 residues. Losses at the gene ends were 2 bases for V and 0 bases for J; bases not matched to a gene: 6. CDR1 SGHDT and CDR2 YYEEEE come from the germline V gene. The DNA of the CDR3 is TGTGCCAGCAGCTTTCGTATCGGGGGGAGCACAGATACGCAGTATTTT. It translates to CASSFRIGGSTDTQYF.

In this sample, this clone turned up a few times. V gene TRBV24-1 combines with J gene TRBJ2-1; 12 bases map to TRBD2. The CDR3 length is 16 residues. V shed 3 bases, J shed 6 bases, and the junction held 5 bases outside the gene matches. Germline loops: CDR1 KGHDR, CDR2 SFDVKD. The CDR3 region is CATSDELAGGINEQFF. Here the CDR3 DNA reads TGTGCCACCAGTGATGAACTAGCGGGAGGAATCAATGAGCAGTTCTTC.

The chain recombines TRBV7-9 with TRBJ2-4; maybe TRBD2 (6 bases). The CDR3 totals 14 residues. Germline V gene sequence: CDR1 SEHNR, CDR2 FQNEAQ (reference sequence). V lost 3 bases and J 0 bases, leaving 6 bases between the germline ends. The CDR3 protein is CASSLRGAKNIQYF. CDR3 DNA sequence: TGTGCCAGCAGCTTGCGGGGAGCCAAAAACATTCAGTACTTC.

A few counts support this clone. The V gene is TRBV12-3 or TRBV12-4, the J gene TRBJ2-4; D gene ambiguous. Trimming stripped 5 bases from V and 8 bases from J, with 10 bases between. The CDR3 contains 12 residues. CDR3 sequence reads: CASSLVQDIQYF. As DNA, the CDR3 is TGTGCCAGCAGTCTCGTTCAGGACATTCAGTACTTC.

This clone was counted a few times. This chain joins TRBV11-1 and TRBJ1-6; the D is unclear. This CDR3 comprises 14 residues. Germline loops: CDR1 SGHAT, CDR2 FQDESV (reference sequence). Trimming took 2 bases from V and 5 from J, leaving 7 bases between them. DNA of the CDR3: TGTGCCAGCAGCTTAACAGTAGATAATTCACCCCTCCACTTT. Protein product: CASSLTVDNSPLHF.

V usage is TRBV29-1 and J usage is TRBJ2-2, with TRBD2 matching 7 bases. V trimming: 7 bases; J trimming: 5 bases; junction bases outside the gene matches: 4. The length of the CDR3 is 12 residues. The V gene's germline CDR1 is SQVTM and CDR2 ANQGSEA. The CDR3 sequence is CSGRENTGELFF. The CDR3 nucleotides are TGCAGCGGGCGGGAGAATACCGGGGAGCTGTTTTTT.

J is TRBJ1-4 and V is TRBV6-5, with a weak D call TRBD1 (5 bases). This CDR3 comprises 14 residues. Germline V gene sequence: CDR1 MNHEY, CDR2 SVGAGI. V lost 6 bases to trimming and J lost 7 bases, with 15 bases between them. CDR3 amino acids: CASSTRVGGEKLFF. CDR3 nucleotides: TGTGCCAGCAGCACCAGGGTGGGCGGTGAAAAACTGTTTTTT.

The chain links TRBV7-2 to TRBJ2-5; no firm D call. CDR3 length: 12 amino acids. Germline loops: CDR1 SGHTA, CDR2 FQGNSA. V was trimmed by 5 bases and J by 5 bases, leaving 9 bases between them. The CDR3 is CASSPRAETQYF. For the CDR3, the DNA is TGTGCCAGCAGCCCCCGAGCGGAGACCCAGTACTTC.

The rearrangement uses TRBV4-3 and TRBJ2-1, with 8 positions matching TRBD2. The CDR3 contains 15 residues. V dropped 0 bases and J dropped 7; count of bases not matched to a gene: 5. Per the germline V gene, CDR1 is LGHNA and CDR2 is YSLEER. CDR3 in DNA: TGCGCCAGCAGCCAAGATCGGGCTAGCGGGAATGAGCAGTTCTTC. Residues: CASSQDRASGNEQFF.

The chain joins TRBV9 to TRBJ2-1; 9 bases line up with TRBD1. J was trimmed by 0 bases and V by 4 bases; bases with no gene match: 2. The CDR3 consists of 15 residues. Germline CDR1 SGDLS, CDR2 YYNGEE. The CDR3 loop is CASSSGQGSYNEQFF. The CDR3, as DNA: TGTGCCAGCAGCTCGGGACAGGGCTCCTACAATGAGCAGTTCTTC.

The chain combines TRBV6-6 with TRBJ2-3; D possibly corresponds to TRBD1 (6 bases). With 0 bases removed from V and 4 bases from J, the gap between germline ends came to 8 bases. The germline gives CDR1 MNHNY, CDR2 SVGAGI (reference sequence). The CDR3 runs to 14 residues. The CDR3 reads CASSYSDRSDTQYF. DNA of the CDR3: TGTGCCAGCAGTTACTCAGACAGGTCAGATACGCAGTATTTT.

This clone was observed a handful of times. The chain recombines TRBV12-3 or TRBV12-4 with TRBJ2-6; D gene ambiguous. Trimming stripped 6 bases from V and 4 bases from J, with 7 bases between. CDR3 length equals 13 residues. The CDR3 reads CASRLLGANVLTF. CDR3 DNA: TGTGCCAGCAGACTACTAGGGGCCAACGTCCTGACTTTC.

This chain links TRBV6-6 with TRBJ1-1, with D possibly TRBD1 on 6 matching bases. The CDR3 has 13 residues. V was cut by 10 bases and J by 0 bases, with 12 bases left in between. In germline, CDR1 is MNHNY, CDR2 SVGAGI (reference sequence). The CDR3 sequence is CATGAGVNTEAFF. In nucleotides, the CDR3 is TGTGCCACGGGCGCAGGGGTGAACACTGAAGCTTTCTTT.

The rearrangement joins TRBV5-4 to TRBJ2-1; a weak D match, TRBD2 (6 bases). V was clipped by 3 bases and J by 0 bases, with 10 bases between them. The CDR3 loop spans 15 amino acids. Germline lookup yields CDR1 SGHNT and CDR2 YYREEE (reference sequence). As DNA, the CDR3 is TGTGCCAGCAGCTGGGGGGTCAGCTCCTACAATGAGCAGTTCTTC. Residues: CASSWGVSSYNEQFF.